One TCR beta chain is described in this entry. Its target is unknown. These data belong to a study of breast tumors, draining lymph nodes, adjacent tissues. The study's findings and limits: Tumor T cell lymph node origin was a supported hypothesis, not proven. Tumor TCR diversity was below lymph nodes but above nontumor tissue.

TCRdb independently ran MiXCR on the multiplex PCR reads; one entry per CDR3 protein. This table has about 32,000 distinct CDR3 sequences, roughly 32% appearing once. V was cut by 6 bases and J by 4 bases, with 8 bases left in between. The CDR3 sequence is 12 residues long. The rearrangement uses TRBV12-3 or TRBV12-4 and TRBJ2-3, with D perhaps matching TRBD2 (5 bases). The sample comprised breast tumor tissue. The sequence derives from a female donor with breast cancer. Some clones in this sample may be carry-over from other donors' samples. CDR3 loop: CASRGAADTQYF. The CDR3 nucleotides read TGTGCCAGCAGGGGAGCCGCAGATACGCAGTATTTT.